This TCR beta chain comes out of a study of cytomegalovirus exposure and HLA in healthy donors. Comment on this clone: Its antigen remains unidentified. Other nucleotide sequences from this sample produce the same CDR3.

PCR employed 60 Vbeta and 13 Jbeta primers. Only in-frame clones appear in the TCRdb table, and some are missing; sequencing was by immunoSEQ multiplex PCR. The sample carries about 130,000 clones, over 75% recorded once. The study's findings and limits: The investigators catalogued about 170 TCR beta chains as cytomegalovirus-associated. The authors judged a highly shared variant cluster likely a sequencing artifact. In a later analysis, CMV-associated beta chains were mostly HLA-associated, it appeared.

Germline values: CDR1 SQVTM, CDR2 ANQGSEA. This CDR3 is 13 amino acids long. V was clipped by 6 bases and J by 6 bases, with 16 bases between them. What was sequenced was PBMCs. The chain joins TRBV29-1 to TRBJ2-3, with a weak D call TRBD1 (7 bases). The receptor was isolated from a boy between 10 and 17 years old in good health and CMV-seronegative. In DNA, the CDR3 is TGCAGCGTCGACCAGGGGGGAACGGATACGCAGTATTTT. Protein: CSVDQGGTDTQYF.